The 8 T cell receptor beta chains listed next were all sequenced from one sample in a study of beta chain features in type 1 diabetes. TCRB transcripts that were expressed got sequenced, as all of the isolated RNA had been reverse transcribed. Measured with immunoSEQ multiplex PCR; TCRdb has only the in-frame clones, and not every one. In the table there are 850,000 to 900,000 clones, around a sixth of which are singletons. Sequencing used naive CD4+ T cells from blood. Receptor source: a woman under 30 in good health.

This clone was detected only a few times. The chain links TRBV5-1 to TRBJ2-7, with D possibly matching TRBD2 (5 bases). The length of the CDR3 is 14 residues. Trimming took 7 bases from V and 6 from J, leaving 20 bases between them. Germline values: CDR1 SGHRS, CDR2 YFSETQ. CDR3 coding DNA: TGCGCCAGCTCAAGAGAGAGTCAGCGGTCCGAGCAGTACTTC. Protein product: CASSRESQRSEQYF.

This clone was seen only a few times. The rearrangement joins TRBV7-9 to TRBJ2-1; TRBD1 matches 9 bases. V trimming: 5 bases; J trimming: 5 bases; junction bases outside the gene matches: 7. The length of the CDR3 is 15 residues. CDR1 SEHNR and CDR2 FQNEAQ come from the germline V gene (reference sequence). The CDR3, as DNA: TGTGCCAGCAGCCTATGGGACAGGGAGAACAATGAGCAGTTCTTC. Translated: CASSLWDRENNEQFF. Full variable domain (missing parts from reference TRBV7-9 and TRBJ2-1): DTGVSQNPRHKITKRGQNVTFRCDPISEHNRLYWYRQTLGQGPEFLTYFQNEAQLEKSRLLSDRFSAERPKGSFSTLEIQRTEQGDSAMYLCASSLWDRENNEQFFGPGTRLTVL.

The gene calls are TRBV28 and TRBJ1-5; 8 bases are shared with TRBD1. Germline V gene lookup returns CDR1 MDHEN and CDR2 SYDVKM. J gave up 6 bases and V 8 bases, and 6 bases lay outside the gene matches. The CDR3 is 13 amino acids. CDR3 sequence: CASADREGQPQHF. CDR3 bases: TGTGCCAGCGCGGACAGGGAGGGTCAGCCCCAGCATTTT.

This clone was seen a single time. The CDR3 DNA reads as TGCGCCAGCAGCCAAGAGGGACTAGCGGGAGTCGGTGCGGTACGAGGAGATACGCAGTATTTT. Protein product: CASSQEGLAGVGAVRGDTQYF. V usage is TRBV4-1 and J usage is TRBJ2-3; TRBD2 aligns across 14 bases. Germline V gene data show CDR1 as MGHRA and CDR2 as YSYEKL. V shed 0 bases, J shed 5 bases, and the junction held 16 bases outside the gene matches. This CDR3 comprises 21 residues.

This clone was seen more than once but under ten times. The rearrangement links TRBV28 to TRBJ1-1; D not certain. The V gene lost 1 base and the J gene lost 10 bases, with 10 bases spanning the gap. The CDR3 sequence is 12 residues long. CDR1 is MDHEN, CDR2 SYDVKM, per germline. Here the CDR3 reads CASSLFRQGAFF. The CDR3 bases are TGTGCCAGCAGTTTATTCCGCCAAGGAGCTTTCTTT.

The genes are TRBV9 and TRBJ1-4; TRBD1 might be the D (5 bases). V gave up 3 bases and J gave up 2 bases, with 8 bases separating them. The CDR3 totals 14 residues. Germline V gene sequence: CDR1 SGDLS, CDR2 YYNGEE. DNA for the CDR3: TGTGCCAGCAGCGCGAGACAGACTAATGAAAAACTGTTTTTT. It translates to CASSARQTNEKLFF.

The CDR3 is CSTAANYGYTF. CDR3 coding DNA: TGTTCGACCGCAGCTAACTATGGCTACACCTTC. The V and J genes are TRBV6-6 and TRBJ1-2; D is ambiguous. CDR3 length equals 11 residues. Per germline, CDR1 MNHNY and CDR2 SVGAGI (reference sequence).

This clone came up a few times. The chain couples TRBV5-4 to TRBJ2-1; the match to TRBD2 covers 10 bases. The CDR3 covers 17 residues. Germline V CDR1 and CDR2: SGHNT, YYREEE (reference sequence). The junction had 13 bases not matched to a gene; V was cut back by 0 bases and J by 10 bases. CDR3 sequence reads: CASSLGGSGRALHEQFF. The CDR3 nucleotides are TGTGCCAGCAGCTTGGGCGGCAGCGGGAGGGCCCTCCACGAGCAGTTCTTC.